One sample yielded the 22 T cell receptor beta chains listed below, sequenced in a study of naive and memory T cell subsets. The beta constant-region primer was an equimolar mix of two oligonucleotides covering TRBC1 and TRBC2. One entry per CDR3 protein results from TCRdb running MiXCR on the UMI-ligation and nested PCR reads. The sample lists around 160,000 distinct CDR3 sequences, 15% to 20% occurring once. Sequences were obtained from naive CD4+ T cells from blood. The origin of the receptors is a human donor in good health.

This clonotype showed up just a few times. The germline gene is not matched at one end of the junction; a read error may be the cause. The chain employs TRBV28 and TRBJ1-6, with 9 bases that match TRBD1. This CDR3 region has 19 residues. The germline CDR1 and CDR2 sequences are MDHEN and SYDVKM. CDR3 nucleotide sequence: TGTGCCAGTCACCCCCTTTCGGGGACAGGGCTCTCCGATAATTCACCCCTCCACTTT. Protein: CASHPLSGTGLSDNSPLHF.

This clonotype was counted only a few times. This chain uses TRBV6-1 with TRBJ2-6; D may be TRBD1 (6 bases). Germline CDR1 reads MNHNS; CDR2 reads SASEGT. V shed 0 bases and J shed 4 bases, with 25 bases lying between them. The CDR3 is 21 residues long. The chain's CDR3 is CASSEALLLQGRSSGANVLTF. For the CDR3, the DNA is TGTGCCAGCAGTGAAGCGCTTCTTTTGCAGGGGCGCTCCTCCGGGGCCAACGTCCTGACTTTC.

A remark on this clonotype: It may be a read error: a sequence one base away is much more abundant. The CDR3 loop is CASSPDQNTQYF. CDR3 nucleotide sequence: TGTGCCAGCTCCCCTGACCAAAACACTCAGTACTTC. This chain connects TRBV18 to TRBJ2-4; D unresolved. This CDR3 comprises 12 residues. Germline V gene lookup returns CDR1 KGHSH and CDR2 LQKENI. Looking up the rest from reference TRBV18 and TRBJ2-4 gives the full variable domain: NAGVMQNPRHLVRRRGQEARLRCSPMKGHSHVYWYRQLPEEGLKFMVYLQKENIIDESGMPKERFSAEFPKEGPSILRIQQVVRGDSAAYFCASSPDQNTQYFGAGTRLSVL.

V and J are TRBV18 and TRBJ2-3, with 9 bases aligning to TRBD1. The V gene's germline CDR1 is KGHSH and CDR2 LQKENI. This CDR3 has 15 amino acids. The V and J ends lost 2 bases and 3 bases, in that order; junction bases with no gene match: 3. CDR3 DNA sequence: TGTGCCAGCTCACCAAACGGACAGGGGACAGATACGCAGTATTTT. It specifies CASSPNGQGTDTQYF. Together with reference TRBV18 and TRBJ2-3, the CDR3 gives the full variable domain: NAGVMQNPRHLVRRRGQEARLRCSPMKGHSHVYWYRQLPEEGLKFMVYLQKENIIDESGMPKERFSAEFPKEGPSILRIQQVVRGDSAAYFCASSPNGQGTDTQYFGPGTRLTVL.

There are a few counts of this clonotype. The chain employs TRBV7-8 and TRBJ1-1; D not resolved. The CDR3 runs to 14 residues. V dropped 2 bases and J dropped 1 base, with 8 bases sitting between them. Germline V lookup: CDR1 SGHVS, CDR2 FQNEAQ. The CDR3 DNA is TGTGCCAGCAGCTTACAGGTGAGGAACACTGAAGCTTTCTTT. Protein: CASSLQVRNTEAFF.

CDR3 amino acids: CSVVSSQETQYF. CDR3 sequence (DNA): TGCAGCGTTGTTTCCAGTCAAGAGACCCAGTACTTC. This chain connects TRBV29-1 to TRBJ2-5; D unclear. Germline V CDR1 and CDR2: SQVTM, ANQGSEA. The CDR3 runs 12 residues. V was pared by 4 bases and J by 2 bases, with 8 bases between.

This chain uses TRBV7-2 with TRBJ1-5; D is uncertain. This CDR3 spans 15 amino acids. Germline V lookup: CDR1 SGHTA, CDR2 FQGNSA. Trimming took 1 base from V and 5 from J, leaving 12 bases between them. In nucleotides, the CDR3 is TGTGCCAGCAGCTTAGAGTCAGCAACCTATCAGCCCCAGCATTTT. Its translation is CASSLESATYQPQHF.

The chain couples TRBV7-9 to TRBJ1-2; 7 bases map to TRBD1. This CDR3 comprises 15 residues. The V gene end was trimmed by 0 bases and the J gene end by 4 bases; junction bases not matched to a gene: 5. The germline V gene has CDR1 SEHNR and CDR2 FQNEAQ (reference sequence). The CDR3 protein is CASSLAVGQAYGYTF. CDR3 in DNA: TGTGCCAGCAGCTTAGCAGTCGGACAGGCCTATGGCTACACCTTC.

This clonotype was counted between two and nine times. This chain joins TRBV29-1 and TRBJ1-2; D remains unclear. V gave up 6 bases and J gave up 4 bases, with 12 bases separating them. The CDR3 spans 12 residues. Germline loops: CDR1 SQVTM, CDR2 ANQGSEA. CDR3 sequence: CSVSGSPYGYTF. The CDR3 coding sequence is TGCAGCGTATCCGGGTCCCCCTATGGCTACACCTTC. The complete variable domain, with remaining parts taken from reference TRBV29-1 and TRBJ1-2, reads SAVISQKPSRDICQRGTSLTIQCQVDSQVTMMFWYRQQPGQSLTLIATANQGSEATYESGFVIDKFPISRPNLTFSTLTVSNMSPEDSSIYLCSVSGSPYGYTFGSGTRLTVV.

This clonotype has at least ten counts. This chain connects TRBV6-1 to TRBJ1-1; 7 bases are a match to TRBD1. This CDR3 has 14 residues. Losses at the gene ends were 6 bases for V and 4 bases for J; bases not matched to a gene: 8. Germline CDR1 and CDR2: MNHNS and SASEGT. CDR3 nucleotide sequence: TGTGCCAGCAGCCTTTACAGGGGTGGCACTGAAGCTTTCTTT. Its translation: CASSLYRGGTEAFF.

This clonotype was detected a few times. V usage is TRBV7-2 and J usage is TRBJ2-5; D not certain. Between the trimmed V and J ends, which lost 2 bases and 5 bases, there was a span of 15 bases. Looked up from germline, CDR1 is SGHTA and CDR2 is FQGNSA. The CDR3 extends over 15 amino acids. In nucleotides, the CDR3 is TGTGCCAGCAGCTTACCTCGTTCAGGATCCGAGACCCAGTACTTC. Translation gives CASSLPRSGSETQYF.

This clonotype was counted at least ten times. This CDR3 reads CSATDRHEQFF. CDR3 bases: TGCAGTGCTACAGATAGGCATGAGCAGTTCTTC. The J gene is TRBJ2-1, the V gene TRBV20-1, with unresolved D. V was pared by 4 bases and J by 8 bases, with 9 bases between. This CDR3 comprises 11 residues. Germline values: CDR1 DFQATT, CDR2 SNEGSKA (reference sequence).

This clonotype came up a few times. The V call is TRBV4-3, the J call TRBJ2-1, with 8 nucleotides matching TRBD1. This CDR3 region has 16 residues. V shed 1 base, J shed 2 bases, and the junction held 4 bases outside the gene matches. The germline V gene encodes CDR1 LGHNA and CDR2 YSLEER. The CDR3 loop reads CASSQGQGWTYNEQFF. Here the CDR3 DNA reads TGCGCCAGCAGCCAAGGACAGGGGTGGACCTACAATGAGCAGTTCTTC.

About this clonotype: An end of the junction differs from the germline gene, which may be a read error. This chain links TRBV3-1 with TRBJ1-3; D remains unclear. The CDR3 totals 13 residues. Germline V gene lookup returns CDR1 LGHDT and CDR2 YNNKEL (reference sequence). The CDR3 region has the DNA TGTGCCAGCAGCCAAGACCCACTAAACACCATGTATTTT. This gives the protein CASSQDPLNTMYF.

The rearrangement joins TRBV6-1 to TRBJ2-3, with unresolved D. Germline values: CDR1 MNHNS, CDR2 SASEGT. The CDR3 length is 13 residues. V was trimmed by 3 bases and J by 1 base, leaving 5 bases between them. CDR3 amino acids: CASSEQGTDTQYF. For the CDR3, the DNA is TGTGCCAGCAGTGAGCAGGGCACAGATACGCAGTATTTT.

This chain uses TRBV19 with TRBJ2-1; 8 nucleotides match TRBD2. Germline loops: CDR1 LNHDA, CDR2 SQIVND (reference sequence). This CDR3 has 16 amino acids. Germline trimming cut 6 bases from V and 8 bases from J; bases unmatched to any gene: 15. The CDR3 nucleotides are TGTGCCAGTAGAGAGGCGGCGGGAGGAAGGGTCTATGAGCAGTTCTTC. Its protein is CASREAAGGRVYEQFF.

Here the CDR3 DNA reads TGTGCCAGCACCCAAGCGGAATTTAGCACAGATACGCAGTATTTT. Amino acid sequence: CASTQAEFSTDTQYF. The gene calls are TRBV28 and TRBJ2-3; maybe TRBD2 (5 bases). The germline CDR1 and CDR2 sequences are MDHEN and SYDVKM. The CDR3 has 15 residues. V lost 7 bases to trimming and J lost 0 bases, with 14 bases between them.

The V and J genes are TRBV20-1 and TRBJ2-5; no firm D call. CDR1 is DFQATT and CDR2 is SNEGSKA in the germline V gene (reference sequence). The CDR3 spans 14 residues. This CDR3 reads CSTTQTTSPETQYF. CDR3 DNA: TGCAGCACCACACAGACGACAAGTCCGGAGACCCAGTACTTC.

This sequence joins TRBV25-1 and TRBJ2-3; TRBD2 matches 9 bases. The CDR3 has 15 amino acids. V gave up 5 bases and J gave up 1 base; unmatched junction bases: 4. Germline lookup yields CDR1 MGHDK and CDR2 SYGVNS. The CDR3 coding sequence is TGTGCCAGCAGTTCCCGGACTAGCGGCACAGATACGCAGTATTTT. Translated: CASSSRTSGTDTQYF.

The V gene is TRBV5-4, the J gene TRBJ2-7; 9 bases are a match to TRBD2. The CDR3 is 13 amino acids. V lost 4 bases and J lost 5; bases outside the gene matches: 4. Germline V CDR1 and CDR2: SGHNT, YYREEE (reference sequence). This CDR3 reads CASSLAGPNEQYF. As DNA, the CDR3 is TGTGCCAGCAGCCTAGCGGGACCGAACGAGCAGTACTTC.

This clonotype appeared a few times. V usage is TRBV12-3 or TRBV12-4 and J usage is TRBJ2-3; 14 bases line up with TRBD2. This CDR3 contains 15 residues. With 6 bases clipped from V and 4 bases from J, the junction kept 3 bases outside the gene matches. CDR3: CASRPTSGRADTQYF. DNA for the CDR3: TGTGCCAGCAGGCCGACTAGCGGGAGGGCAGATACGCAGTATTTT.

In its sample, this clonotype was seen a few times. V is TRBV12-3 or TRBV12-4 and J is TRBJ2-5; D gene ambiguous. V was shortened by 4 bases and J by 1 base, with 10 bases between the two germline ends. The CDR3 runs 14 residues. The CDR3 region is CASSSPVGQETQYF. In nucleotides, the CDR3 is TGTGCCAGCAGTTCCCCGGTGGGCCAAGAGACCCAGTACTTC.